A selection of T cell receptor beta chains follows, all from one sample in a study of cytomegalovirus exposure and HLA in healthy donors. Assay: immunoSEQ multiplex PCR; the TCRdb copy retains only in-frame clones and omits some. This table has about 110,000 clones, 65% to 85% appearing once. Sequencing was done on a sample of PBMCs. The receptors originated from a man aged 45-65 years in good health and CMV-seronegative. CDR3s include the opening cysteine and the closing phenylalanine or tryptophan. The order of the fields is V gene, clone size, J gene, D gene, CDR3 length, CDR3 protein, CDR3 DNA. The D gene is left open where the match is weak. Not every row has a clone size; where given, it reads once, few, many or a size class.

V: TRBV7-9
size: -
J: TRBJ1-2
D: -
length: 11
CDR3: CASSPGAGYTF
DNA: TGTGCCAGCAGCCCAGGGGCTGGCTACACCTTC

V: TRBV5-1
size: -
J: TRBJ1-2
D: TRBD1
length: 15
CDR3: CASSPGQGNPYGYTF
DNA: TGCGCCAGCAGCCCCGGACAGGGGAACCCCTATGGCTACACCTTC

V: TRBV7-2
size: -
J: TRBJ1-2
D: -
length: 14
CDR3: CASSLRGSSTGYTF
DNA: TGTGCCAGCAGCTTAAGGGGGTCTTCAACTGGCTACACCTTC

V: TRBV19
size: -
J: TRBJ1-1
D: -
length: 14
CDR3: CASSIGRANTEAFF
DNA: TGTGCCAGTAGTATCGGCAGGGCGAACACTGAAGCTTTCTTT

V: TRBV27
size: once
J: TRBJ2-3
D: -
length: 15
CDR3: CASSLRQGSTDTQYF
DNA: TGTGCCAGCAGTTTACGGCAGGGGAGCACAGATACGCAGTATTTT

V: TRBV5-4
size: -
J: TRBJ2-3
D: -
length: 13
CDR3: CASSSRGTDTQYF
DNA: TGTGCCAGCAGCTCGCGGGGCACAGATACGCAGTATTTT

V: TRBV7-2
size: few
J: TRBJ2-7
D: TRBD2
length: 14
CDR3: CASSFGRASYEQYF
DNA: TGTGCCAGCAGCTTCGGGAGGGCCTCCTACGAGCAGTACTTC

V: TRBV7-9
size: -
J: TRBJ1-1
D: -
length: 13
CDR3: CASSRLGQPEAFF
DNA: TGTGCCAGCAGCCGGCTTGGACAGCCTGAAGCTTTCTTT

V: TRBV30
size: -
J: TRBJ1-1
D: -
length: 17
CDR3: CAWIGQPLGGGNTEAFF
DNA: TGTGCCTGGATCGGACAGCCGCTAGGGGGGGGAAACACTGAAGCTTTCTTT

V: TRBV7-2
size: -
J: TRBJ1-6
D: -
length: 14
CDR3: CASSQAGGNSPLHF
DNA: TGTGCCAGCAGTCAAGCGGGGGGTAATTCACCCCTCCACTTT

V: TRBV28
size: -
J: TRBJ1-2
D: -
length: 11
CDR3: CASSSLEGYTF
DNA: TGTGCCAGCAGTTCCCTGGAGGGCTACACCTTC

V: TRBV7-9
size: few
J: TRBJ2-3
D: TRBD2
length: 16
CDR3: CASSSPQRGGVDTQYF
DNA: TGTGCCAGCAGCTCCCCCCAGCGGGGGGGCGTAGATACGCAGTATTTT

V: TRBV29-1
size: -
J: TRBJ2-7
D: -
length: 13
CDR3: CSGRGTTGGEQYF
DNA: TGCAGCGGGAGGGGAACGACCGGAGGAGAGCAGTACTTC

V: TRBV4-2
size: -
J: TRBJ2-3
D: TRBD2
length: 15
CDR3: CASSLAGGGTDTQYF
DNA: TGTGCCAGCAGTCTGGCGGGGGGCGGCACAGATACGCAGTATTTT

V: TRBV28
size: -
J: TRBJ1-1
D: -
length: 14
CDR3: CASSFRGKGPEAFF
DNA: TGTGCCAGCAGTTTTCGGGGAAAAGGTCCTGAAGCTTTCTTT

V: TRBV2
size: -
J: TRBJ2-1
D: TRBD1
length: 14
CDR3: CASRTGRTYNEQFF
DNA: TGTGCCAGCAGGACAGGGCGGACCTACAATGAGCAGTTCTTC

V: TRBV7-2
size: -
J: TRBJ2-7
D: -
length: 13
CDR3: CASSHTTGYEQYF
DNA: TGTGCCAGCAGCCATACAACAGGCTACGAGCAGTACTTC

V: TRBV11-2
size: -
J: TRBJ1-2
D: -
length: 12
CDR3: CASSEGEYGYTF
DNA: TGTGCCAGCAGCGAGGGGGAATATGGCTACACCTTC

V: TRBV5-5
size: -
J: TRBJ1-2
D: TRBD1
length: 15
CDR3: CASSRFTGVNYGYTF
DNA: TGTGCCAGCAGCCGATTTACAGGGGTAAACTATGGCTACACCTTC

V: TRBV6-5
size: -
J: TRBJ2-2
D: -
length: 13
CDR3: CASRRQYTGELFF
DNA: TGTGCCAGCAGGCGACAGTACACCGGGGAGCTGTTTTTT

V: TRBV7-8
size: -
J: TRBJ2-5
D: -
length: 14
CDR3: CASSLGSLQETQYF
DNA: TGTGCCAGCAGCTTGGGGAGCCTCCAAGAGACCCAGTACTTC

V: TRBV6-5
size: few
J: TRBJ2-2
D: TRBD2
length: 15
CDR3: CASSLLARNTGELFF
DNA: TGTGCCAGCAGCCTACTAGCGAGGAACACCGGGGAGCTGTTTTTT

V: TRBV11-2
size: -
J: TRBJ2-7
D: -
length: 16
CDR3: CASSLEGQADLYEQYF
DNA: TGTGCCAGCAGCTTAGAGGGCCAGGCCGACCTCTACGAGCAGTACTTC

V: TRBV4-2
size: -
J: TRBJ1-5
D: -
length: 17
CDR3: CASSQEAGDLSNQPQHF
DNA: TGTGCCAGCAGCCAAGAGGCAGGGGATCTTAGCAATCAGCCCCAGCATTTT

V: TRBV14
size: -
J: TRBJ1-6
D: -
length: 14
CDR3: CASSQEWGGSPLHF
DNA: TGTGCCAGCAGCCAAGAGTGGGGAGGCTCACCCCTCCACTTT

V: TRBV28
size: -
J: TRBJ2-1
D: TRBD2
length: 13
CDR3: CASTVGRVNEQFF
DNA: TGTGCCAGCACTGTTGGGAGGGTCAATGAGCAGTTCTTC

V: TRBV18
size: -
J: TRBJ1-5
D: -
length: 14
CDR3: CASSQSGWDQPQHF
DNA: TGTGCCAGCTCACAGTCAGGTTGGGATCAGCCCCAGCATTTT

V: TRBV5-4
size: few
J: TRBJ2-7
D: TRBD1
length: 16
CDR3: CASSRGPGQGAYEQYF
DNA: TGTGCCAGCAGCCGGGGCCCAGGGCAGGGGGCCTACGAGCAGTACTTC

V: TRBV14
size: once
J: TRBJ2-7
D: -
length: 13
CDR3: CASSQARGGTKYF
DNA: TGTGCCAGCAGCCAAGCACGAGGCGGAACGAAGTACTTC

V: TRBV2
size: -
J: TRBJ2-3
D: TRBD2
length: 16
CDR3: CASSGGGGSGTDTQYF
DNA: TGTGCCAGCAGTGGCGGCGGGGGAAGCGGCACAGATACGCAGTATTTT

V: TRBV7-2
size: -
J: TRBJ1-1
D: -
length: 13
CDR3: CASSSARAGFAFF
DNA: TGTGCCAGCAGCTCCGCCCGGGCAGGGTTTGCTTTCTTT

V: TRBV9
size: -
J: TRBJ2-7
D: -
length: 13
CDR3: CASSVQGGGEQYF
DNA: TGTGCCAGCAGTGTACAGGGAGGAGGCGAGCAGTACTTC

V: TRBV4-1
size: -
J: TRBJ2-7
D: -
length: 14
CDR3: CASSPGAIPYEQYF
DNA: TGCGCCAGCAGCCCGGGAGCAATTCCCTACGAGCAGTACTTC

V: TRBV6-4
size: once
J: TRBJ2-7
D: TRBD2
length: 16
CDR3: CASRDVTSGVSYEQYF
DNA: TGTGCCAGCAGGGACGTGACTAGCGGGGTCTCCTACGAGCAGTACTTC

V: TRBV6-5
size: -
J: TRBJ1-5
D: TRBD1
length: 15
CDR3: CASSRDREGNQPQHF
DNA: TGTGCCAGCAGTAGGGACAGGGAGGGCAATCAGCCCCAGCATTTT

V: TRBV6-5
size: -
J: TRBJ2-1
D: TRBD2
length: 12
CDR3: CATGGMGNEQFF
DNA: TGTGCCACGGGGGGGATGGGCAATGAGCAGTTCTTC

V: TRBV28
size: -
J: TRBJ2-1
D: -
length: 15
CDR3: CASSLRQVFYNEQFF
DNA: TGTGCCAGCAGTTTGCGACAGGTTTTCTACAATGAGCAGTTCTTC

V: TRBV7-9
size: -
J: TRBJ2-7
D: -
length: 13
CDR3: CASSFPGVMEQYF
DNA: TGTGCCAGCAGCTTCCCAGGGGTCATGGAGCAGTACTTC

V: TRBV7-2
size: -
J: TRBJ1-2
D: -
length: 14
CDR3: CASSLSVSNYGYTF
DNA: TGTGCCAGCAGCTTAAGCGTTTCTAACTATGGCTACACCTTC

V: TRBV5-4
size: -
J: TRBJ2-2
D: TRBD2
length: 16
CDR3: CASSLGTSGYTGELFF
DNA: TGTGCCAGCAGCTTGGGGACTAGCGGGTACACCGGGGAGCTGTTTTTT

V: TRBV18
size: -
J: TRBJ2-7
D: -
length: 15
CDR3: CASSPGARGISEQYF
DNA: TGTGCCAGCTCACCTGGGGCCAGGGGAATTAGCGAGCAGTACTTC

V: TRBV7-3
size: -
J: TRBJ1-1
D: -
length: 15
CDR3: CASSLSGGWATEAFF
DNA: TGTGCCAGCAGCCTAAGTGGGGGCTGGGCCACTGAAGCTTTCTTT